The T cell receptor beta chain described here comes from a study of blood T cells in healthy people across ages. The CDR3 length is 13 residues. The germline V gene has CDR1 MNHNS and CDR2 SASEGT. Combining a sample-barcoded 5' primer with a J-beta primer mix, a second PCR ran for roughly 7 to 11 cycles. TCRdb redid the calling of the 5' RACE reads with MiXCR, one entry per CDR3 protein. The sample lists roughly 2 million distinct CDR3 sequences, just under 50% occurring once. The clonotype was recovered from a woman aged 35 to 49 in good health. Input material: blood. The chain has TRBV6-1 and TRBJ2-7, with 9 bases matching TRBD1. The end of the DNA aligns better with TRBJ2-4, so the J call may be wrong. This chain's CDR3 is CASRVQGANIQYF. The CDR3, as DNA: TGTGCCAGCAGGGTACAGGGGGCGAACATTCAGTACTTC.